This TCR beta chain was observed in a study of blood T cell repertoires in COVID-19. On the study more broadly: The analysed material was cDNA or gDNA that came from T cells, B-cell-depleted T cells, or PBMCs.

This CDR3 is built from 13 residues. V was cut by 3 bases and J by 8 bases, with 10 bases left in between. Germline V gives CDR1 SGHNT, CDR2 YENEEA. The protocol was immunoSEQ multiplex PCR, while the TCRdb copy is restricted to in-frame clones and leaves out a portion. This table holds nearly 200,000 clones, 70% to 90% found once. The sample comprised peripheral blood. The receptor was derived from a woman between 40 and 55 years old who had recovered from COVID-19. V and J are TRBV11-3 and TRBJ2-2; D is ambiguous. The CDR3 DNA reads as TGTGCCAGCAGCTTGCAACTTGAGGGGGAGCTGTTTTTT. Its translation: CASSLQLEGELFF.